What follows is one TCR beta chain and its context. Its antigen is unknown. Pooled samples include second doses given at about 4 or 12 weeks. This sample is part of a study of T cell responses to AZD1222 COVID-19 vaccine. Findings and caveats of the study: Regions 160-218 and 743-854 dominated among vaccine-associated CD4 TCRs spanning spike. Donors, mostly white British, included more females; clonal diversity was possibly underestimated. Baseline serology detected seropositivity in only six AZD1222 recipients.

CDR3 length equals 15 residues. Per the germline V gene, CDR1 is SGHTA and CDR2 is FQGNSA. The V gene lost 5 bases and the J gene lost 4 bases, with 18 bases spanning the gap. The assay was immunoSEQ multiplex PCR, and TCRdb's table has in-frame clones only and misses some. The data show fewer than 200,000 clones, around 88% seen once. This specimen consisted of peripheral blood, obtained 28 days after the second AZD1222 dose. The rearrangement links TRBV7-2 to TRBJ2-7, with a possible D match to TRBD2 (7 bases). This TCR came from an adult who received the AZD1222 COVID-19 vaccine. The chain's CDR3 is CASSQQRGAGYEQYF. The CDR3 DNA sequence: TGTGCCAGCAGCCAACAACGGGGGGCAGGATACGAGCAGTACTTC.